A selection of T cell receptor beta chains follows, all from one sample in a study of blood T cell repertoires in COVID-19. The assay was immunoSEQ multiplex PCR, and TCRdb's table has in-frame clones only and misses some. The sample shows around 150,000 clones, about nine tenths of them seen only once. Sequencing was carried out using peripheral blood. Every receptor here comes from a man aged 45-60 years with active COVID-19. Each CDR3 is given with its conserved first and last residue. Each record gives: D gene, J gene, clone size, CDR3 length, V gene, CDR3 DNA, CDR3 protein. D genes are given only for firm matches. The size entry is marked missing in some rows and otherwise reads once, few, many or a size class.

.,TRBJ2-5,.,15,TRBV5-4,TGTGCCAGCAGCTTGGTTGCGGGGGCAAAAGAGACCCAGTACTTC,CASSLVAGAKETQYF
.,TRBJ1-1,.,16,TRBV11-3,TGTGCCAGCAGCTCGACTACAGGGAGGGGGGACACTGAAGCTTTCTTT,CASSSTTGRGDTEAFF
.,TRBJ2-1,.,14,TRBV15,TGTGCCACCAGCAGAGATCTACTAAACGGTGAGCAGTTCTTC,CATSRDLLNGEQFF
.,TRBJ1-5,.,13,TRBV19,TGTGCCAGTAGTATATCGGTCAATCAGCCCCAGCATTTT,CASSISVNQPQHF
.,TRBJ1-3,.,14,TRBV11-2,TGTGCCAGCAGCCCAGGGCTCTCTGGAAACACCATATATTTT,CASSPGLSGNTIYF
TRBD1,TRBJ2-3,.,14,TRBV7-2,TGTGCCAGCAGCTCGGCGACAGGGACAGATACGCAGTATTTT,CASSSATGTDTQYF
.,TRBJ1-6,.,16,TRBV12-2,TGTGCAAGTCGCTTAACAGGGCCGCCCTATAATTCACCCCTCCACTTT,CASRLTGPPYNSPLHF
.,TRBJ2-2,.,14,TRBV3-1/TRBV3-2,TGTGCCAGCAGCCAAGCCAGAATCACCGGGGAGCTGTTTTTT,CASSQARITGELFF
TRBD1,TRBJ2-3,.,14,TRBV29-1,TGCAGCGTTTCTCCGGGACAGAGCACAGATACGCAGTATTTT,CSVSPGQSTDTQYF
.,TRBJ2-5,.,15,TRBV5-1,TGCGCCAGCAGCCGCGACAGTTCAACAGCGGAGACCCAGTACTTC,CASSRDSSTAETQYF
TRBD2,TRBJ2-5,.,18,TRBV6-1,TGTGCCAGCAGTGATCTCTCCAGGACTAGCGGGGTTCAAGAGACCCAGTACTTC,CASSDLSRTSGVQETQYF
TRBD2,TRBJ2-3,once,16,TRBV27,TGTGCCAGCAGGGGGGTAGCGGGGGGAAATCCAGATACGCAGTATTTT,CASRGVAGGNPDTQYF
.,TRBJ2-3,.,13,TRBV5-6,TGTGCCAGCAAGCGCCCTAGCACAGATACGCAGTATTTT,CASKRPSTDTQYF
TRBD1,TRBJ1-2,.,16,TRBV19,TGTGCCAGTAGAAATCCGGGACAGCCGGCGAGCTATGGCTACACCTTC,CASRNPGQPASYGYTF
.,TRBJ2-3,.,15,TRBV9,TGTGCCAGCAGCCGCTCCGGGACTAGCACAGATACGCAGTATTTT,CASSRSGTSTDTQYF
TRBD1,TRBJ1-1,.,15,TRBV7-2,TGTGCCAGCAGCTCCCCAAGGGGGCGCCATGGGGGGGCTTTCTTT,CASSSPRGRHGGAFF
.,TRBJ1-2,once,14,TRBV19,TGTGCCAGTAGTATTACCCCAGGGAACTATGGCTACACCTTC,CASSITPGNYGYTF
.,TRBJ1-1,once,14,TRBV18,TGTGCCAGCTCACTTCAGGGGCCTGCGTCTGAAGCTTTCTTT,CASSLQGPASEAFF
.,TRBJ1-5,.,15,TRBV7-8,TGTGCCAGCAGCTTAGGGGAGTCCCTGGGGCAGCCCCAGCATTTT,CASSLGESLGQPQHF
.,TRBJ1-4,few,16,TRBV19,TGTGCCAGTAGGAGGCTTCAACGGTATGGAAGTGAAAAACTGTTTTTT,CASRRLQRYGSEKLFF
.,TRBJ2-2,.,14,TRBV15,TGTGCCACCAGCAGAGATCAGGGGGGAAGAGAGCTGTTTTTT,CATSRDQGGRELFF
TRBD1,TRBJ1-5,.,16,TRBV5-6,TGTGCCAGCAGCTTATATAGGGGGCGCGGCAATCAGCCCCAGCATTTT,CASSLYRGRGNQPQHF
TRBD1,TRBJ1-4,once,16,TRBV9,TGTGCCAGCAGCGTAACAGGGGGCCAATATAATGAAAAACTGTTTTTT,CASSVTGGQYNEKLFF
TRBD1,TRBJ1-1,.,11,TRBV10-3,TGTGCCATCGGACAGGGTCCTGAAGCTTTCTTT,CAIGQGPEAFF
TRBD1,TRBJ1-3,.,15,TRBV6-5,TGTGCCAGCAGTTATACAGGGGGCTCTGGAAACACCATATATTTT,CASSYTGGSGNTIYF
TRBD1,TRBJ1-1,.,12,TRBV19,TGTGCCAGTAGTATGAGGACAGGTGAAGCTTTCTTT,CASSMRTGEAFF
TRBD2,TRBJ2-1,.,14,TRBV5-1,TGCGCCAGCAGTCGGCTAGCGGGGGTTAATGAGCAGTTCTTC,CASSRLAGVNEQFF
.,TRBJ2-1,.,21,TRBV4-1,TGCGCCAGCAGCCAAGATAGGGCAGGGACTGCCCGCGTCCGAGGATACAATGAGCAGTTCTTC,CASSQDRAGTARVRGYNEQFF
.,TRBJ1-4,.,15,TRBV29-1,TGCAGCGTCGGACCCAGAGGGGGTACTTCCGAAAAACTGTTTTTT,CSVGPRGGTSEKLFF
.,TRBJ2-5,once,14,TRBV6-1,TGTGCCAGCAGTGAAGATCCAGGCCCGGAGACCCAGTACTTC,CASSEDPGPETQYF
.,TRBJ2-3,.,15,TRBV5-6,TGTGCCAGCAGCGAATGGACAGTGCAAACAGATACGCAGTATTTT,CASSEWTVQTDTQYF
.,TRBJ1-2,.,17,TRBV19,TGTGCCAGTGCCTTCAAACCTCCGGGACAAGAGGACTATGGCTACACCTTC,CASAFKPPGQEDYGYTF
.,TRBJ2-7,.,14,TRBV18,TGTGCCAGCTCAACTGGGACTCTCCCCGGCGAGCAGTACTTC,CASSTGTLPGEQYF
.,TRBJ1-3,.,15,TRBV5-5,TGTGCCAGCAGCTTGGGAGCAAAAGAAGGAAACACCATATATTTT,CASSLGAKEGNTIYF
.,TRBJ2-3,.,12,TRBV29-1,TGCAGCGTTGTGGAGGGCACAGATACGCAGTATTTT,CSVVEGTDTQYF
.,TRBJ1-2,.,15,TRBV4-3,TGCGCCAGCAGCCCCCGGGGGGGGGCGGACTATGGCTACACCTTC,CASSPRGGADYGYTF
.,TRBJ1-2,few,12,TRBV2,TGTGCCAGCAGCGCCAGTCCGCGGGGCTACACCTTC,CASSASPRGYTF
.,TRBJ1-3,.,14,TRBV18,TGTGCCAGCTCACCAAGAGACAGCGGAAACACCATATATTTT,CASSPRDSGNTIYF
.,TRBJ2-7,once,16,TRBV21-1,TGTGCCAGCACCCCGGCCGGGACTAGCGCTTTAGACGAGCAGTACTTC,CASTPAGTSALDEQYF
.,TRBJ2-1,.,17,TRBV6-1,TGTGCCAGCAGTGACCCCCGCGGCGCCTTGAGATACAATGAGCAGTTCTTC,CASSDPRGALRYNEQFF
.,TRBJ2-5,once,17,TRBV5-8,TGTGCCAGCAGCCGAGGCCTAGGATACCTTTTGCAAGAGACCCAGTACTTC,CASSRGLGYLLQETQYF
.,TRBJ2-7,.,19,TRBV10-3,TGTGCCATCAGTGACTACCCCTCTACCTCGGACAGCGCGGGCTACGAGCAGTACTTC,CAISDYPSTSDSAGYEQYF
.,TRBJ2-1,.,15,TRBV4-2,TGTGCCAGCAGCCAAGTCCAGGGACTGGCAAATGAGCAGTTCTTC,CASSQVQGLANEQFF
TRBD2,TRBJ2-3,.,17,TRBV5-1,TGCGCCAGCAGCCCTACGGGTAGCGGGGGGAACACAGATACGCAGTATTTT,CASSPTGSGGNTDTQYF
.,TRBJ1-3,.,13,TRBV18,TGTGCCAGCTCACTCCCCCTAAGAAACACCATATATTTT,CASSLPLRNTIYF
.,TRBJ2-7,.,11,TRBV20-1,TGCAGTGCTCTAAGCTCCTACGAGCAGTACTTC,CSALSSYEQYF
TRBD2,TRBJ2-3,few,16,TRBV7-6,TGTGCCAGCAGCTCACGACTGAGCGGGGGCACAGATACGCAGTATTTT,CASSSRLSGGTDTQYF
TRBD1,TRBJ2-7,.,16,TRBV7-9,TGTGCCAGCAGCTTAACTGACAGGGGGAACTCCTACGAGCAGTACTTC,CASSLTDRGNSYEQYF
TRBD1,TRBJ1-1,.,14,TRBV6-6,TGTGCCAGCAGTTCCGGACAGGGGAACACTGAAGCTTTCTTT,CASSSGQGNTEAFF
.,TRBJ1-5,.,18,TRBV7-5,TGTGCCAGAAGCTTAGTGTGGGGGGGGGCCGTAAGCAATCAGCCCCAGCATTTT,CARSLVWGGAVSNQPQHF
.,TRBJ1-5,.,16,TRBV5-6,TGTGCCAGCAGCCTCCGAGGGAGGAGAGATAATCAGCCCCAGCATTTT,CASSLRGRRDNQPQHF
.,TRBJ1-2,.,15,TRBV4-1,TGCGCCAGCAGCCAATACCCGAGCAGGGGTGGTGGCTACACCTTC,CASSQYPSRGGGYTF
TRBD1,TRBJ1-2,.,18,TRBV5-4,TGTGCCAGCAGCCGGCTTGGGGGACAGGGGGCGCAATTCGCTGGCTACACCTTC,CASSRLGGQGAQFAGYTF
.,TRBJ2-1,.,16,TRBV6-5,TGTGCCAGCAGTTACTCCTCTGGGACACCTTACAATGAGCAGTTCTTC,CASSYSSGTPYNEQFF
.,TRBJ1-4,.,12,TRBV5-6,TGTGCCAGCACCCTTCCGGGGGAAAAACTGTTTTTT,CASTLPGEKLFF
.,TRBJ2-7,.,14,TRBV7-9,TGTGCCAGCAGCCAAGGAGGGTCCTCCTACGAGCAGTACTTC,CASSQGGSSYEQYF
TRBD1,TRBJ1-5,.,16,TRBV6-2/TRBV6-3,TGTGCCAGCAGTTACTTGGGACAGGGACCAAATCAGCCCCAGCATTTT,CASSYLGQGPNQPQHF